One and the same sample provided the 6 T cell receptor beta chains below, sequenced in a study of blood T cell repertoires in COVID-19. Sequencing was performed with immunoSEQ multiplex PCR; in TCRdb, only in-frame clones are kept and a portion is missing. This sample has 40,000 to 45,000 clones, with around nine tenths found just once. Sequencing was carried out using peripheral blood. These receptors were obtained from a man in his fifties with active COVID-19.

This clone was seen only once. The chain carries TRBV16 and TRBJ1-2; TRBD1 might be the D (6 bases). The V end lost 3 bases, the J end lost 2 bases, and 13 bases lay between the germline ends. Germline lookup yields CDR1 KGHSY and CDR2 FQNENV. CDR3 length: 15 residues. CDR3 coding DNA: TGTGCCAGCAGCCACGGGGGGGGCAGAAACTATGGCTACACCTTC. This gives the protein CASSHGGGRNYGYTF.

This chain joins TRBV7-6 and TRBJ1-2; D may be TRBD1 (6 bases). The germline V and J ends were trimmed by 0 bases and 4 bases, with 9 bases remaining between them. This CDR3 region has 14 residues. CDR1 and CDR2 (germline): SGHVS, FNYEAQ. In DNA form, the CDR3 reads TGTGCCAGCAGCTTAGCAGGGGACATCTATGGCTACACCTTC. It is translated as CASSLAGDIYGYTF.

The chain recombines TRBV29-1 with TRBJ1-4; D possibly corresponds to TRBD1 (5 bases). The germline CDR1 and CDR2 sequences are SQVTM and ANQGSEA. V lost 3 bases and J 7 bases, leaving 21 bases between the germline ends. The length of the CDR3 is 16 residues. The CDR3 spells CSVELGGAGSSEKLFF. The CDR3 region has the DNA TGCAGCGTTGAGTTAGGAGGGGCGGGTAGTAGTGAAAAACTGTTTTTT.

This rearrangement joins TRBV7-2 to TRBJ2-5, with 11 bases aligning to TRBD1. Trimming removed 5 bases from V and 3 bases from J; junction bases left unmatched: 5. Germline V gives CDR1 SGHTA, CDR2 FQGNSA. The CDR3 spans 15 residues. This CDR3 is CASSARDRGKETQYF. CDR3 DNA sequence: TGTGCCAGCAGCGCCCGGGACAGGGGGAAAGAGACCCAGTACTTC.

J is TRBJ1-6 and V is TRBV30, with D unclear. The CDR3 is 15 residues long. V lost 4 bases to trimming and J lost 9 bases, with 19 bases between them. Germline loops: CDR1 GTSNPN, CDR2 SVGIG (reference sequence). The CDR3 coding sequence is TGTGCCTGGACGGGCCAATTGGGAGGCGGTTCACCCCTCCACTTT. Translating gives CAWTGQLGGGSPLHF.

The J gene is TRBJ2-5, the V gene TRBV3-1 (or the pseudogene TRBV3-2); perhaps TRBD2 as D (7 bases). The V gene lost 4 bases and the J gene lost 3 bases, with 12 bases spanning the gap. From germline, CDR1 is LGHDT and CDR2 YNNKEL (reference sequence). The CDR3 runs 14 residues. CDR3 DNA: TGTGCCAGCAGCCGGGGGCTAGCGGAAGAGACCCAGTACTTC. Residues: CASSRGLAEETQYF.